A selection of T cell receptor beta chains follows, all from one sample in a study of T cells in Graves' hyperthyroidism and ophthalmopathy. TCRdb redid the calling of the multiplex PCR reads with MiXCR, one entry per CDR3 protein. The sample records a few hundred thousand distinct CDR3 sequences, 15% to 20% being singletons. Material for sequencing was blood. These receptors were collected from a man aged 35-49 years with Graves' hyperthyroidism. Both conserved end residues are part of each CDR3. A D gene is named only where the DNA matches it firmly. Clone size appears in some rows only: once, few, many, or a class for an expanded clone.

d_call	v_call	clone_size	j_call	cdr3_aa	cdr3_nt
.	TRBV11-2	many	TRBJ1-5	CASSQWRRRDNQPQHF	TGTGCCAGCAGCCAGTGGAGGCGGCGGGACAATCAGCCCCAGCATTTT
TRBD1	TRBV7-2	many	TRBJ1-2	CASSLDGQGMGGYTF	TGTGCCAGCAGCTTAGATGGACAGGGGATGGGGGGCTACACCTTC
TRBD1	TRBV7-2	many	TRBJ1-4	CASSRDRGLEKLFF	TGTGCCAGCAGCAGGGACAGGGGGCTTGAAAAACTGTTTTTT
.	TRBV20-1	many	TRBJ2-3	CSARAPDTQYF	TGCAGTGCTAGAGCCCCGGATACGCAGTATTTT
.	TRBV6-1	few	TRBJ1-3	CASSAGVPPGNTIYF	TGTGCCAGCAGTGCAGGGGTCCCCCCTGGAAACACCATATATTTT
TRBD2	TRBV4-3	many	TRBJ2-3	CASSQEELGLAGGTDTQYF	TGCGCCAGCAGCCAGGAAGAACTGGGACTAGCGGGCGGAACAGATACGCAGTATTTT
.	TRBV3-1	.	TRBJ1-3	CASSSDSGNTIYF	TGTGCCAGCAGTTCAGACTCTGGAAACACCATATATTTT
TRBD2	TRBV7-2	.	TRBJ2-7	CASSYVAGGRAYEQYF	TGTGCCAGCAGCTATGTAGCGGGGGGTCGGGCCTACGAGCAGTACTTC
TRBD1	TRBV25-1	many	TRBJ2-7	CASNPGQGASYEQYF	TGTGCCAGCAATCCCGGACAGGGGGCATCCTACGAGCAGTACTTC
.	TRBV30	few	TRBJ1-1	CAWRFPSEAFF	TGTGCCTGGAGGTTTCCTAGTGAAGCTTTCTTT
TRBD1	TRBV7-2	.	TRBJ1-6	CASSLVGGQGHF	TGTGCCAGCAGCTTAGTAGGGGGACAGGGGCACTTT
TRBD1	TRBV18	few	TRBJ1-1	CASSVTPLGGGDSEAFF	TGTGCCAGCTCAGTCACTCCCCTTGGAGGGGGCGACTCTGAAGCTTTCTTT
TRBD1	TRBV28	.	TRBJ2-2	CASSGQGTTGELFF	TGTGCCAGCAGCGGACAGGGCACCACCGGGGAGCTGTTTTTT
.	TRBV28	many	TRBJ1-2	CASSLPGSYGYTF	TGTGCCAGCAGTTTACCAGGATCCTATGGCTACACCTTC